Sequencing of this T cell receptor beta chain was carried out in a study of T-cell reconstitution after alpha-beta-depleted transplantation in children. Library preparation (for TCRbeta) was performed with unique molecular identifiers. TCRdb itself ran the PCR reads through MiXCR, one entry per CDR3 protein. This table has about 640,000 distinct CDR3 sequences, roughly 17% appearing once. The V end lost 4 bases, the J end lost 2 bases, and 13 bases lay between the germline ends. Per germline, CDR1 SGHKS and CDR2 YYEKEE (reference sequence). This CDR3 contains 15 residues. The chain joins TRBV5-5 to TRBJ2-1; TRBD2 is a possible D gene (6 bases). This sequence originates from a human donor who donated a stem cell graft to a child with acute myeloid leukemia. The source was PBMCs from the stem cell graft donor, collected from the stem cell graft. Here the CDR3 reads CASSRGGDPYNEQFF. The CDR3 DNA reads as TGTGCCAGCAGCCGCGGAGGGGATCCCTACAATGAGCAGTTCTTC.